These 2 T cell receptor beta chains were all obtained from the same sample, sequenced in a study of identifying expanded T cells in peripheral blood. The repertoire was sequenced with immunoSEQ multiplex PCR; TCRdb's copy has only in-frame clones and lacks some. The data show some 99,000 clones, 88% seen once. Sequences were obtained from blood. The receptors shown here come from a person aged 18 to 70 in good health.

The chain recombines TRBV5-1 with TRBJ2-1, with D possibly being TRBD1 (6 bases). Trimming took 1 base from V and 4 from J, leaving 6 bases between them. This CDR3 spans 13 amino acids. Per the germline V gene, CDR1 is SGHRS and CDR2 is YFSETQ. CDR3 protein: CASSLQGYNEQFF. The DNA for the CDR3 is TGCGCCAGCAGCTTGCAGGGGTACAATGAGCAGTTCTTC.

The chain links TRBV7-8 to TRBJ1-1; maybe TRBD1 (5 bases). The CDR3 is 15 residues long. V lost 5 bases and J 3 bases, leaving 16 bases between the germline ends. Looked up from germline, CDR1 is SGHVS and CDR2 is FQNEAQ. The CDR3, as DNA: TGTGCCAGCAGCCGGGCCGGGGCGGAGGACACTGAAGCTTTCTTT. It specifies CASSRAGAEDTEAFF.